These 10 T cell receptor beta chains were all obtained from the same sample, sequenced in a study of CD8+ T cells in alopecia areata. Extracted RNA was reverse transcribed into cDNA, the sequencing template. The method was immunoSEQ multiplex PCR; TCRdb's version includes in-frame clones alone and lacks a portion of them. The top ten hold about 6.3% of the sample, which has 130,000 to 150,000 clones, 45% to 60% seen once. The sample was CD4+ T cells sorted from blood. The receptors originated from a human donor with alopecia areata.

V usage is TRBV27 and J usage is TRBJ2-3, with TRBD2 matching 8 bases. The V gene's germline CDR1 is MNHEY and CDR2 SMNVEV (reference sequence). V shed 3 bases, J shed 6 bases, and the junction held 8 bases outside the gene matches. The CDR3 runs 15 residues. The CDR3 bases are TGTGCCAGCAGTTTCGCGGGGGGCGTTTCGGATACGCAGTATTTT. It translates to CASSFAGGVSDTQYF.

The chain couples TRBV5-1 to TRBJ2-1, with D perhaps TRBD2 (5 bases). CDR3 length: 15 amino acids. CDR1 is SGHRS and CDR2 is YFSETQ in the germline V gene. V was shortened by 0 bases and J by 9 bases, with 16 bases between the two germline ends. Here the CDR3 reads CASSLEFAGGREQFF. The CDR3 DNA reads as TGCGCCAGCAGCTTGGAATTTGCGGGTGGACGTGAGCAGTTCTTC.

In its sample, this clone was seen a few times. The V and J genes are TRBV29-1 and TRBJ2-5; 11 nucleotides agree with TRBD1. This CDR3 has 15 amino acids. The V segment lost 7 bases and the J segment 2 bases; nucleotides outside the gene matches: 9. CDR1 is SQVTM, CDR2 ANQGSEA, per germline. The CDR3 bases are TGCAGCGGATCCCGCGGGACAGGGGGTCAAGAGACCCAGTACTTC. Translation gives CSGSRGTGGQETQYF.

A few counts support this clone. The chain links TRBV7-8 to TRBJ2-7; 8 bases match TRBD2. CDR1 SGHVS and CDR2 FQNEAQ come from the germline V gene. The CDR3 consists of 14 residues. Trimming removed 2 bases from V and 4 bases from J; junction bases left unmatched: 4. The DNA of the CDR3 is TGTGCCAGCAGCTTAACTAGCGGAACGTACGAGCAGTACTTC. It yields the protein CASSLTSGTYEQYF.

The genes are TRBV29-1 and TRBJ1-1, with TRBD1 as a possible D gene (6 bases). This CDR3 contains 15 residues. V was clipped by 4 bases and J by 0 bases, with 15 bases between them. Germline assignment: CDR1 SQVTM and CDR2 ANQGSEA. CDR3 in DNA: TGCAGCGTTGTGGGGAAAGGGGGGATGAACACTGAAGCTTTCTTT. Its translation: CSVVGKGGMNTEAFF.

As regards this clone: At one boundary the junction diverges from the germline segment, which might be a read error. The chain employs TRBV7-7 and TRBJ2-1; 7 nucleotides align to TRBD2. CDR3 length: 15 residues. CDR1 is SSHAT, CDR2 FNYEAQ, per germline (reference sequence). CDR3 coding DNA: TGTGCTAGCAGCACTAGCGCGAGCTCCTACAATGAGCAGTTCTTC. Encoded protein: CASSTSASSYNEQFF.

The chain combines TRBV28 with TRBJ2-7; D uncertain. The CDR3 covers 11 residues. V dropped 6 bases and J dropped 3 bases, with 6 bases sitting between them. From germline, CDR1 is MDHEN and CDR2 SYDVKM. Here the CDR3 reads CASRGFYEQYF. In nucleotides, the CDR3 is TGTGCCAGCAGGGGTTTCTACGAGCAGTACTTC.

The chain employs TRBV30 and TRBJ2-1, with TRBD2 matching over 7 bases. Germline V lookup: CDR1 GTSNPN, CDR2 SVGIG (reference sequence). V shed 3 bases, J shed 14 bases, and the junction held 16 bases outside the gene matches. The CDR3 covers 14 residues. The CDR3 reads CAWRGTTLMRSEFF. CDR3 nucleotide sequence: TGTGCCTGGAGGGGGACTACATTAATGAGATCGGAGTTCTTC.

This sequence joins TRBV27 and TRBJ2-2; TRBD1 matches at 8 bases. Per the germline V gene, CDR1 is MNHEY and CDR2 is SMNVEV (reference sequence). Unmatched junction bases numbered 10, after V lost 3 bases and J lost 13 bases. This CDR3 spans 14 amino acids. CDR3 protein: CASSFGLGQGGLFF. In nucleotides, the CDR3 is TGTGCCAGCAGTTTCGGGCTCGGACAGGGCGGGCTGTTTTTT.

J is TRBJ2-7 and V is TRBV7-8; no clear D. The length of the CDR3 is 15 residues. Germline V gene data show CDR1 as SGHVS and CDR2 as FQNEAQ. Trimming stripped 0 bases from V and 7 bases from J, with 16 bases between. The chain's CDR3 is CASSLAQRPLGEQYF. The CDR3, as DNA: TGTGCCAGCAGCTTAGCACAGCGTCCCTTAGGGGAGCAGTACTTC.